The TCR beta chain described here comes from a study of OX40 agonist ivuxolimab in advanced cancers. About the research overall: As their treatment, patients were administered ivuxolimab, an agonistic anti-OX40 (CD134) antibody.

Germline CDR1 and CDR2: MDHEN and SYDVKM. The CDR3 has 17 residues. With V trimmed by 1 base and J by 4 bases, 7 bases remained unmatched. Blood got drawn at baseline, again on cycle 4 day 1, and then on cycle 7 day 1. Comment on this clone: The target antigen is unknown.

General study findings and limits: Expanded clones tended on average to be more numerous among CD8+ T cells than CD4+. Clonal expansion was seen in CD4+ and CD8+ blood T cells by week 6 at 0.1 to 3.0 mg/kg.

The repertoire was sequenced with immunoSEQ multiplex PCR; TCRdb's copy has only in-frame clones and lacks some. The sample has tens of thousands of clones; about 88% are singletons. This sequence originates from an adult with an advanced solid tumor such as melanoma, head and neck, liver or kidney cancer. This sample comprised CD4+ or CD8+ T cells sorted from blood, obtained in a trial of the OX40 agonist ivuxolimab. This chain uses TRBV28 with TRBJ2-3, with 11 nucleotides matching TRBD1. The CDR3 DNA sequence: TGTGCCAGCAGTTTATCGGTGAGGACAGGGGGCGCAGATACGCAGTATTTT. Its protein is CASSLSVRTGGADTQYF.